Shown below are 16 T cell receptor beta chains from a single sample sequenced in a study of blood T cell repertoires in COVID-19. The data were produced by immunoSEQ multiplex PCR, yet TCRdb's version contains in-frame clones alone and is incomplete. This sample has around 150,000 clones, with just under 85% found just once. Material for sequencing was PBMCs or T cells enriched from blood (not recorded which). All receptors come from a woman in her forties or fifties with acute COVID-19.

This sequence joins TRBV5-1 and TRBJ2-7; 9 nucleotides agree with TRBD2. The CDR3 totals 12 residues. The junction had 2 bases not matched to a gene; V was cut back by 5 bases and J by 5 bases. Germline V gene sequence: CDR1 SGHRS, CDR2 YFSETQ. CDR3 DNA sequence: TGCGCCAGCAGGCGGGAGGGGCACGAGCAGTACTTC. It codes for CASRREGHEQYF.

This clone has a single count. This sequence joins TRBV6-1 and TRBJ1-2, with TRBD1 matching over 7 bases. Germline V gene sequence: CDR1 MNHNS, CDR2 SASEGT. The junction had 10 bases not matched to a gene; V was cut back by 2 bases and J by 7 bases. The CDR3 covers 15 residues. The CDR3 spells CASSEQGDQRSGYTF. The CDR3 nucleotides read TGTGCCAGCAGTGAACAGGGGGACCAAAGGAGTGGCTACACCTTC.

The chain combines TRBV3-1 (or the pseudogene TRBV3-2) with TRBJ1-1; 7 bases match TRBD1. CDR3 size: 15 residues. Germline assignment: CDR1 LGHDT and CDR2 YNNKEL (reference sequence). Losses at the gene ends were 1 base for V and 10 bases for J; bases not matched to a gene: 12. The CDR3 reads CASSQVAGTGDGAFF. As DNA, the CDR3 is TGTGCCAGCAGCCAAGTCGCAGGAACAGGGGATGGAGCTTTCTTT.

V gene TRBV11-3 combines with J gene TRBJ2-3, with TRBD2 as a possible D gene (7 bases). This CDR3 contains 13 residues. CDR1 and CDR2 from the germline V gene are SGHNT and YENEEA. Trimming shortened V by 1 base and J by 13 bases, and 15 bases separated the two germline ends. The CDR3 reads CASSLALGGREYF. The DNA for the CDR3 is TGTGCCAGCAGCTTAGCCCTCGGGGGGCGGGAGTATTTT.

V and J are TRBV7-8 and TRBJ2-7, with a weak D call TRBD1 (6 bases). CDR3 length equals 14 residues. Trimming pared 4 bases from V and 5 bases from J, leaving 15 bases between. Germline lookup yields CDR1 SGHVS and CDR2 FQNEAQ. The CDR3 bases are TGTGCCAGCAGCTACAGGGTTGAATCCCACGAGCAGTACTTC. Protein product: CASSYRVESHEQYF. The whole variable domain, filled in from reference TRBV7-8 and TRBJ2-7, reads GAGVSQSPRYKVAKRGQDVALRCDPISGHVSLFWYQQALGQGPEFLTYFQNEAQLDKSGLPSDRFFAERPEGSVSTLKIQRTQQEDSAVYLCASSYRVESHEQYFGPGTRLTVT.

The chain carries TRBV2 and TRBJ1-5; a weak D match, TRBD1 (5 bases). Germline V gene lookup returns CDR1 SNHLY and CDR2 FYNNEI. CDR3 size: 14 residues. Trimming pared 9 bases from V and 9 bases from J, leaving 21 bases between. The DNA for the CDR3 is TGTGCCAGTGGGGGGGGAGGCGGCCAGCGGCCCCAGCATTTT. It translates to CASGGGGGQRPQHF.

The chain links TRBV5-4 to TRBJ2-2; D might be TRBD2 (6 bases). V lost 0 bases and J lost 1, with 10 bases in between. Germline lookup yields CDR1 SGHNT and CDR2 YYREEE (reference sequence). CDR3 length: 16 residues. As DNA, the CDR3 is TGTGCCAGCAGCTTGGGGCGGGATGGGAACACCGGGGAGCTGTTTTTT. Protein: CASSLGRDGNTGELFF.

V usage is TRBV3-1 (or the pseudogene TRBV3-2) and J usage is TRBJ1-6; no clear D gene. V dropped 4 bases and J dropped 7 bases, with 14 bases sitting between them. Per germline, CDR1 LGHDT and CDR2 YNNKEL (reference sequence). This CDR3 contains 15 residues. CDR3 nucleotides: TGTGCCAGCAGCCCGATACAATACGGGAATTCACCCCTCCACTTT. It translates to CASSPIQYGNSPLHF.

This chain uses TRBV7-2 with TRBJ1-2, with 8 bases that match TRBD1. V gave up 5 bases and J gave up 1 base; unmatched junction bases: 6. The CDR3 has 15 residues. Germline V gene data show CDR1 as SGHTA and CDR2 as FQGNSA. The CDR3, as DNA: TGTGCCAGCAGCAGCCAGGGGGCGAGTAACTATGGCTACACCTTC. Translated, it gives CASSSQGASNYGYTF.

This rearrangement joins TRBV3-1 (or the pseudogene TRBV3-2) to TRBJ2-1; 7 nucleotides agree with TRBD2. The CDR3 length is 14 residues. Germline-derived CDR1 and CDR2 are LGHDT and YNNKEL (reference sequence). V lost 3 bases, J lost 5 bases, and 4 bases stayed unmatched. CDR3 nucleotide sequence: TGTGCCAGCAGCCATAGACTAGCCCACAATGAGCAGTTCTTC. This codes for CASSHRLAHNEQFF.

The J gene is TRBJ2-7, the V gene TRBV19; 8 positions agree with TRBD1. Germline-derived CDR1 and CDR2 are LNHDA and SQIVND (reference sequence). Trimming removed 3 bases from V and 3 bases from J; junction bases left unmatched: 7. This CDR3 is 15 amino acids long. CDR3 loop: CASSIWKGQDYEQYF. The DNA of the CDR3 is TGTGCCAGTAGTATCTGGAAGGGACAGGACTACGAGCAGTACTTC.

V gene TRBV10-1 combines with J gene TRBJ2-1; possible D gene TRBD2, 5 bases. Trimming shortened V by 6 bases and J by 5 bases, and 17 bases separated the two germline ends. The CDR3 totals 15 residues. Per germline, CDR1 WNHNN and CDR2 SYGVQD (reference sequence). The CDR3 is CASRDWARPHNEQFF. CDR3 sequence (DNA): TGCGCCAGCAGGGACTGGGCCCGACCCCACAATGAGCAGTTCTTC.

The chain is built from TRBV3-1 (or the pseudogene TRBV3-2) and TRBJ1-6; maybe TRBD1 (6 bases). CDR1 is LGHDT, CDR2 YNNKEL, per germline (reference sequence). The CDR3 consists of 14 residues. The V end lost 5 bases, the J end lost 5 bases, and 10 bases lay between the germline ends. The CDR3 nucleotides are TGTGCCAGCAGCGAGGACAGTGATAATTCACCCCTCCACTTT. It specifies CASSEDSDNSPLHF.

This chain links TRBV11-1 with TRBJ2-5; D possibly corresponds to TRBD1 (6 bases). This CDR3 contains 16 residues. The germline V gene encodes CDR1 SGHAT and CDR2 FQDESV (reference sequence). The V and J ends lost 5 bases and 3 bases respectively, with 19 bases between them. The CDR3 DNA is TGTGCCAGCAGCGATAAACAACAGGGTCTGAAAGAGACCCAGTACTTC. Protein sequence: CASSDKQQGLKETQYF.

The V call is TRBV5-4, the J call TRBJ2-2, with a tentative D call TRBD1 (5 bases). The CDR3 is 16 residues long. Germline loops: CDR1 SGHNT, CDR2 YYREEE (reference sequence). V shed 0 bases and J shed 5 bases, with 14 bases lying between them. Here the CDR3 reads CASSLAGRVRTGELFF. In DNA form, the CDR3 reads TGTGCCAGCAGCTTGGCCGGCAGGGTGAGGACCGGGGAGCTGTTTTTT.

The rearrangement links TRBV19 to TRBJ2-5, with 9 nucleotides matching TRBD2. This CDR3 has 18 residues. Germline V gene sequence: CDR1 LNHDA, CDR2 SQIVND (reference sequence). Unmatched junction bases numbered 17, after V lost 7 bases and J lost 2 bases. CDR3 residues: CASKAGTSPGEGQETQYF. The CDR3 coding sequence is TGTGCCAGTAAAGCCGGGACTAGCCCCGGAGAGGGGCAAGAGACCCAGTACTTC. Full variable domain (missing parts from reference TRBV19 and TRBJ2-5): DGGITQSPKYLFRKEGQNVTLSCEQNLNHDAMYWYRQDPGQGLRLIYYSQIVNDFQKGDIAEGYSVSREKKESFPLTVTSAQKNPTAFYLCASKAGTSPGEGQETQYFGPGTRLLVL.